One and the same sample provided the 20 T cell receptor beta chains below, sequenced in a study of blood T cells in healthy people across ages. Primers used in a second PCR of roughly 6 to 11 cycles were a sample-barcoded 5' primer and a J-beta primer mix. TCRdb reprocessed the 5' RACE reads via MiXCR and lists one record per CDR3 protein. The sample records hundreds of thousands of distinct CDR3 sequences, roughly 60% being singletons. Sequencing was done on a sample of blood. The origin of the receptors is a man younger than 45 in good health.

This clonotype was counted only a few times. This chain joins TRBV7-9 and TRBJ2-1; a weak D match, TRBD2 (5 bases). This CDR3 region has 13 residues. Germline V CDR1 and CDR2: SEHNR, FQNEAQ (reference sequence). Trimming took off 10 bases at V and 7 bases at J, with 17 bases between the two ends. Written as DNA, the CDR3 is TGTGCCATCAAACCCCGGGGAAGAAATGAGCAGTTCTTC. This encodes CAIKPRGRNEQFF.

V and J are TRBV15 and TRBJ2-7; TRBD1 is a possible D gene (5 bases). The CDR3 has 13 residues. Trimming took 2 bases from V and 0 from J, leaving 5 bases between them. Germline lookup yields CDR1 LNHNV and CDR2 YYDKDF (reference sequence). In nucleotides, the CDR3 is TGTGCCACCAGCAGAACAGGCTCCTACGAGCAGTACTTC. Translating it yields CATSRTGSYEQYF. The complete variable domain, with remaining parts taken from reference TRBV15 and TRBJ2-7, reads DAMVIQNPRYQVTQFGKPVTLSCSQTLNHNVMYWYQQKSSQAPKLLFHYYDKDFNNEADTPDNFQSRRPNTSFCFLDIRSPGLGDTAMYLCATSRTGSYEQYFGPGTRLTVT.

This chain links TRBV24-1 with TRBJ2-5, with 7 bases lining up with TRBD1. The end of the DNA is better explained by TRBJ2-7, so the J call may be wrong. The CDR3 consists of 15 residues. The germline V gene has CDR1 KGHDR and CDR2 SFDVKD. CDR3 in DNA: TGTGCCACCAGTGACTCCGGGACAGCGGAGTACGAGCAGTACTTC. This gives the protein CATSDSGTAEYEQYF.

This clonotype was seen more than once but under ten times. The chain employs TRBV5-1 and TRBJ2-7; D is unclear. Germline V lookup: CDR1 SGHRS, CDR2 YFSETQ. The CDR3 extends over 13 amino acids. V was clipped by 0 bases and J by 1 base, with 5 bases between them. The CDR3 protein is CASSLEDSYEQYF. The DNA for the CDR3 is TGCGCCAGCAGCTTGGAAGATTCCTACGAGCAGTACTTC.

Here the CDR3 DNA reads TGTGCCTGGCCGTATGGACAGGGATTCTCCGAGCAGTACTTC. It codes for CAWPYGQGFSEQYF. The chain is built from TRBV30 and TRBJ2-7, with 8 bases aligning to TRBD1. The CDR3 length is 14 residues. The germline V gene has CDR1 GTSNPN and CDR2 SVGIG (reference sequence). V was clipped by 5 bases and J by 6 bases; unmatched bases: 12.

This chain connects TRBV28 to TRBJ2-1, with TRBD2 matching 9 bases. The CDR3 is 17 amino acids. In germline, CDR1 is MDHEN, CDR2 SYDVKM. Trimming removed 6 bases from V and 7 bases from J; junction bases left unmatched: 16. CDR3 sequence reads: CASRQNSISGSGNEQFF. The CDR3 region has the DNA TGTGCCAGCAGGCAGAATTCCATTAGCGGGAGTGGGAATGAGCAGTTCTTC.

V and J are TRBV20-1 and TRBJ2-7; 11 positions match TRBD2. Germline values: CDR1 DFQATT, CDR2 SNEGSKA (reference sequence). V lost 4 bases, J lost 0 bases, and 2 bases stayed unmatched. The CDR3 consists of 14 residues. CDR3 sequence reads: CSAKTSGISYEQYF. CDR3 bases: TGCAGTGCTAAGACTAGCGGGATCTCCTACGAGCAGTACTTC.

In its sample, this clonotype was seen a few times. This rearrangement joins TRBV12-3 or TRBV12-4 to TRBJ1-5; D is ambiguous. The CDR3 sequence is 15 residues long. V shed 3 bases and J shed 0 bases, with 9 bases lying between them. CDR3 DNA sequence: TGTGCCAGCAGTTTTGGGTCGTCTAGCAATCAGCCCCAGCATTTT. Translated: CASSFGSSSNQPQHF.

The sample holds a few counts of this clonotype. The chain links TRBV15 to TRBJ2-5; 11 positions match TRBD2. Germline trimming cut 3 bases from V and 1 base from J; bases unmatched to any gene: 10. The germline V gene has CDR1 LNHNV and CDR2 YYDKDF (reference sequence). The CDR3 has 18 amino acids. CDR3 sequence (DNA): TGTGCCACCAGCAGTGGGTTTGGACTAGCGGGTTCCCAAGAGACCCAGTACTTC. Its translation: CATSSGFGLAGSQETQYF.

This clonotype has ten or more counts. This sequence joins TRBV4-2 and TRBJ2-7; unclear D gene. Looked up from germline, CDR1 is LGHNA and CDR2 is YNFKEQ. The CDR3 contains 13 residues. Trimming cost V 6 bases and J 5 bases, with 14 bases left between them. CDR3 protein: CASSPYSTDEQYF. The CDR3 DNA follows: TGTGCCAGCAGTCCCTATTCGACTGACGAGCAGTACTTC.

This clonotype was seen a few times. This rearrangement joins TRBV11-2 to TRBJ2-3; the D gene is possibly TRBD2 (5 bases). V was pared by 5 bases and J by 3 bases, with 12 bases between. The CDR3 runs 14 residues. Germline V gene lookup returns CDR1 SGHAT and CDR2 FQNNGV. The CDR3 DNA follows: TGTGCCAGCAGCCAGAGTGGGAGTACAGATACGCAGTATTTT. As protein: CASSQSGSTDTQYF.

The chain is built from TRBV25-1 and TRBJ1-2, with D unclear. The V end lost 5 bases, the J end lost 6 bases, and 4 bases lay between the germline ends. This CDR3 is built from 10 residues. Germline V CDR1 and CDR2: MGHDK, SYGVNS. Here the CDR3 DNA reads TGTGCCAGCAGTCTTCATGGCTACACCTTC. It encodes CASSLHGYTF.

The rearrangement links TRBV9 to TRBJ2-7; 7 bases align to TRBD1. J gave up 0 bases and V 4 bases, and 7 bases lay outside the gene matches. CDR1 and CDR2 (germline): SGDLS, YYNGEE. The CDR3 extends over 15 amino acids. CDR3: CASSTQGDNSYEQYF. As DNA, the CDR3 is TGTGCCAGCAGCACTCAGGGGGATAACTCCTACGAGCAGTACTTC.

The V call is TRBV4-3, the J call TRBJ2-1; 10 bases fit TRBD2. The junction had 5 bases not matched to a gene; V was cut back by 2 bases and J by 4 bases. In germline, CDR1 is LGHNA, CDR2 YSLEER. CDR3 size: 16 residues. The CDR3 here is CASSQLLAGPYNEQFF. The CDR3 DNA reads TGCGCCAGCAGCCAATTACTAGCGGGGCCGTACAATGAGCAGTTCTTC.

The chain links TRBV28 to TRBJ2-7; TRBD1 aligns across 9 bases. Germline CDR1 and CDR2: MDHEN and SYDVKM. The CDR3 loop spans 15 amino acids. The V gene end was trimmed by 4 bases and the J gene end by 2 bases; junction bases not matched to a gene: 6. The CDR3 coding sequence is TGTGCCAGCAGTTCGTCAGGGACAGGGACCTACGAGCAGTACTTC. This gives the protein CASSSSGTGTYEQYF.

This clonotype showed up just a few times. The chain couples TRBV20-1 to TRBJ2-1; TRBD2 matches at 7 bases. Losses at the gene ends were 1 base for V and 9 bases for J; bases not matched to a gene: 6. This CDR3 comprises 13 residues. Looked up from germline, CDR1 is DFQATT and CDR2 is SNEGSKA (reference sequence). In DNA, the CDR3 is TGCAGTGCTAGAGGTATGGCTAGCGGTGAGCAGTTCTTC. Its translation is CSARGMASGEQFF.

This clonotype has more than one count but fewer than ten. The rearrangement uses TRBV12-3 or TRBV12-4 and TRBJ2-3; the match to TRBD2 covers 10 bases. CDR3 length: 15 amino acids. The junction had 7 bases not matched to a gene; V was cut back by 5 bases and J by 5 bases. DNA for the CDR3: TGTGCCAGCAGTGGGGAGCGGGAGGGTCTAGATACGCAGTATTTT. Its translation is CASSGEREGLDTQYF.

This clonotype occurred many times. V gene TRBV10-3 combines with J gene TRBJ2-3, with 9 positions matching TRBD1. V lost 3 bases to trimming and J lost 2 bases; unmatched junction nucleotides: 3. Germline CDR1 ENHRY, CDR2 SYGVKD. The CDR3 is 15 residues long. CDR3 protein: CAISDRDRATDTQYF. The CDR3 nucleotides read TGTGCCATCAGTGATAGGGACAGGGCCACAGATACGCAGTATTTT.

The gene calls are TRBV6-1 and TRBJ2-7; D is unresolved. CDR3 size: 10 residues. Looked up from germline, CDR1 is MNHNS and CDR2 is SASEGT. Trimming stripped 6 bases from V and 6 bases from J, with 6 bases between. The chain's CDR3 is CASRRSEQYF. The CDR3 DNA follows: TGTGCCAGCAGAAGATCCGAGCAGTACTTC.

This chain joins TRBV29-1 and TRBJ2-7; a weak D match, TRBD2 (6 bases). V was clipped by 7 bases and J by 2 bases, with 12 bases between them. Germline loops: CDR1 SQVTM, CDR2 ANQGSEA. The CDR3 has 12 residues. This CDR3 is CSGVEGTYEQYF. CDR3 DNA sequence: TGCAGCGGGGTGGAGGGAACCTACGAGCAGTACTTC.